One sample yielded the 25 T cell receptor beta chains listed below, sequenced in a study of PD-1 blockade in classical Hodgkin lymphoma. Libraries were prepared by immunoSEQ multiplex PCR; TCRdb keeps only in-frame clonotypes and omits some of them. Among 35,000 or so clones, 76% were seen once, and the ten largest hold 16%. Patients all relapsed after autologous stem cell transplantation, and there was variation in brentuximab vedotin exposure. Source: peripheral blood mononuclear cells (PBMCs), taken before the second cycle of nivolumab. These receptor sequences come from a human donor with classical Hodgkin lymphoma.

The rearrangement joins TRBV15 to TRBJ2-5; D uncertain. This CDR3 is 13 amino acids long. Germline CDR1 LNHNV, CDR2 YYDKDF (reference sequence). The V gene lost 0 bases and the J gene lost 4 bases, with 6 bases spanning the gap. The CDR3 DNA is TGTGCCACCAGCAGAGATAAGGGAGAGACCCAGTACTTC. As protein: CATSRDKGETQYF. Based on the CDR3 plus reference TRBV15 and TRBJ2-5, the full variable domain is DAMVIQNPRYQVTQFGKPVTLSCSQTLNHNVMYWYQQKSSQAPKLLFHYYDKDFNNEADTPDNFQSRRPNTSFCFLDIRSPGLGDTAMYLCATSRDKGETQYFGPGTRLLVL.

The CDR3 spells CASSEHGEDTEAFF. CDR3 nucleotides: TGTGCCAGCAGTGAACACGGAGAGGACACTGAAGCTTTCTTT. J is TRBJ1-1 and V is TRBV25-1; no firm D call. Trimming shortened V by 2 bases and J by 3 bases, and 10 bases separated the two germline ends. CDR3 length: 14 amino acids. From germline, CDR1 is MGHDK and CDR2 SYGVNS.

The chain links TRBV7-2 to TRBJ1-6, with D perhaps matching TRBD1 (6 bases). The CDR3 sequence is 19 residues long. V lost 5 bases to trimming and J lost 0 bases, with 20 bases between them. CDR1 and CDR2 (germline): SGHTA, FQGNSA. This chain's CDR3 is CASSVAYITGSSYNSPLHF. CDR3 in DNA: TGTGCCAGCAGCGTCGCCTATATTACAGGGAGCTCCTATAATTCACCCCTCCACTTT.

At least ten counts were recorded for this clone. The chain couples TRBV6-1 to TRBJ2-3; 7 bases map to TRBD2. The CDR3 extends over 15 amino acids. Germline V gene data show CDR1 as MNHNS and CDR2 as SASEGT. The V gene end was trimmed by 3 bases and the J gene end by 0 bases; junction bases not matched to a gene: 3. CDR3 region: CASSDLGGSTDTQYF. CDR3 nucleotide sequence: TGTGCCAGCAGTGATCTCGGGGGGAGCACAGATACGCAGTATTTT.

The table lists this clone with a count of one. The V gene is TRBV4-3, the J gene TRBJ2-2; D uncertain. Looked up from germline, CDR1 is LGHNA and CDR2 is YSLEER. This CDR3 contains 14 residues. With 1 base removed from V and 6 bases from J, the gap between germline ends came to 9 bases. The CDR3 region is CASSQVTVAGELFF. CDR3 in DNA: TGCGCCAGCAGCCAAGTAACAGTGGCCGGGGAGCTGTTTTTT.

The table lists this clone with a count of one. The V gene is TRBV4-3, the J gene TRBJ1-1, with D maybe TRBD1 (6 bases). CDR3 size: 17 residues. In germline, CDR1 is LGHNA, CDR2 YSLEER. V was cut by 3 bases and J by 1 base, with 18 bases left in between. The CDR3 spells CASSQEGGRGGNTEAFF. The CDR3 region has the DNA TGCGCCAGCAGCCAGGAGGGGGGCCGCGGAGGGAACACTGAAGCTTTCTTT.

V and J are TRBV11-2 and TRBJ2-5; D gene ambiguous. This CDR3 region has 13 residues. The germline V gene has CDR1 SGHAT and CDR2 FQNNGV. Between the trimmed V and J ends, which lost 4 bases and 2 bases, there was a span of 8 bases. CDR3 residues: CASSSQIQETQYF. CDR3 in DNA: TGTGCCAGCAGCTCACAGATTCAAGAGACCCAGTACTTC. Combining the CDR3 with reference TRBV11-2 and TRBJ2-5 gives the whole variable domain EAGVAQSPRYKIIEKRQSVAFWCNPISGHATLYWYQQILGQGPKLLIQFQNNGVVDDSQLPKDRFSAERLKGVDSTLKIQPAKLEDSAVYLCASSSQIQETQYFGPGTRLLVL.

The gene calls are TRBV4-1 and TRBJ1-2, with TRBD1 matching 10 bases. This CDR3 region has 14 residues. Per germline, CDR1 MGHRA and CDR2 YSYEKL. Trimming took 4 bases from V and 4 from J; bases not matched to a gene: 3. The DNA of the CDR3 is TGCGCCAGCAGCCGCAGGACAGGGGGCTATGGCTACACCTTC. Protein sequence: CASSRRTGGYGYTF.

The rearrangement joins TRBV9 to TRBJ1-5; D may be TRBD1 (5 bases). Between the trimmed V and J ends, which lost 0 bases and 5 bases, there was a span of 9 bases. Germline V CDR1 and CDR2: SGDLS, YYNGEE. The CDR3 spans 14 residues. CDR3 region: CASSVAGDDQPQHF. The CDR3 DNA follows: TGTGCCAGCAGCGTAGCTGGGGACGATCAGCCCCAGCATTTT.

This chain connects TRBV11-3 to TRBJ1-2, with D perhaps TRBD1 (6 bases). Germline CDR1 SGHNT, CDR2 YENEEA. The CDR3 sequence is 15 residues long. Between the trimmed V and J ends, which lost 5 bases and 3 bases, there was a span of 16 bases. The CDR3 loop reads CASSPLWAGDYGYTF. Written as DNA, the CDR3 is TGTGCCAGCAGCCCGTTATGGGCAGGGGACTATGGCTACACCTTC.

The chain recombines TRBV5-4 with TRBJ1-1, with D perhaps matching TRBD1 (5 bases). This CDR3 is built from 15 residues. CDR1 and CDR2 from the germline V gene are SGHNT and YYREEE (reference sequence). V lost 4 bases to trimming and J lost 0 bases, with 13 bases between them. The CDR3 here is CASSPAEGLNTEAFF. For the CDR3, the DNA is TGTGCCAGCAGCCCAGCCGAGGGACTGAACACTGAAGCTTTCTTT.

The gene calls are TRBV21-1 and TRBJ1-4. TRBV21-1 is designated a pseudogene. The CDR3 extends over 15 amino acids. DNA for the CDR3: TGTGCCAGCATTCCGGCAAGGGGGGATTGGGAAAAACTGTTTTTT. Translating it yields CASIPARGDWEKLFF.

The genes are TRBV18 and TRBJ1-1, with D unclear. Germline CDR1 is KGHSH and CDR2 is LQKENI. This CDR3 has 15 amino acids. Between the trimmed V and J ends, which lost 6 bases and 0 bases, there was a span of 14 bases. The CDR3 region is CASSADTAMNTEAFF. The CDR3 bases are TGTGCCAGCTCGGCAGACACAGCTATGAACACTGAAGCTTTCTTT.

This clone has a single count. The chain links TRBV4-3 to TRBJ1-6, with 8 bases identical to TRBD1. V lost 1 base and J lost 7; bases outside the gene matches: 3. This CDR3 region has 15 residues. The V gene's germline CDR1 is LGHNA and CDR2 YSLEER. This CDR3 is CASSQGTGLNSPLHF. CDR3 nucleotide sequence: TGCGCCAGCAGCCAAGGGACAGGGTTGAATTCACCCCTCCACTTT.

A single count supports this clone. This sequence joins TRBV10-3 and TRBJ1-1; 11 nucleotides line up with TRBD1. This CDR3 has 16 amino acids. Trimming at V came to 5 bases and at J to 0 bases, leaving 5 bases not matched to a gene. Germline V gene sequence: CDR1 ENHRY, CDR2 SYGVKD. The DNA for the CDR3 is TGTGCCATCAGTCGGACAGGGGGCCCTATGAACACTGAAGCTTTCTTT. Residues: CAISRTGGPMNTEAFF.

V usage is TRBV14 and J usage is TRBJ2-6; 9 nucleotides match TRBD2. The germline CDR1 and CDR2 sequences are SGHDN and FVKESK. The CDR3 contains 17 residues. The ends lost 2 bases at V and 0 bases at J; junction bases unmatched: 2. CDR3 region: CASSQRRGGSGANVLTF. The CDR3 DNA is TGTGCCAGCAGCCAACGGCGGGGGGGCTCTGGGGCCAACGTCCTGACTTTC.

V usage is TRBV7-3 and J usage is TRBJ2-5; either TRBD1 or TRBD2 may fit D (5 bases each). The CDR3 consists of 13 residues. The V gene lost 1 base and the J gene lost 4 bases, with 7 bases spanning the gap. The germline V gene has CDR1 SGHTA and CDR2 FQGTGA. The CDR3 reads CASSLNGGETQYF. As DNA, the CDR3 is TGTGCCAGCAGCTTAAATGGGGGAGAGACCCAGTACTTC.

CDR3 sequence (DNA): TGTGCCAGCAGTGATTATGAGCAGTTCTTC. Its protein is CASSDYEQFF. The J gene is TRBJ2-1, the V gene TRBV2; D call uncertain. Trimming took off 3 bases at V and 8 bases at J, with 2 bases between the two ends. The CDR3 runs 10 residues. The germline V gene has CDR1 SNHLY and CDR2 FYNNEI.

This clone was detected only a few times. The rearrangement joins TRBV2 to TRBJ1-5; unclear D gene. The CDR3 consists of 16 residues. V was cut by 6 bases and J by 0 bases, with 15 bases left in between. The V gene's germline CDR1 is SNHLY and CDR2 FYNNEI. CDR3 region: CASSRPTRDSNQPQHF. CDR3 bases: TGTGCCAGCAGCCGCCCGACCCGGGATAGCAATCAGCCCCAGCATTTT.

CDR3 amino acids: CASSLQGTWEQYF. The CDR3 bases are TGTGCCAGCAGCCTACAGGGGACTTGGGAGCAGTACTTC. The chain employs TRBV6-1 and TRBJ2-7, with a possible D match to TRBD1 (7 bases). The CDR3 covers 13 residues. The V gene lost 6 bases and the J gene lost 7 bases, with 16 bases spanning the gap. The germline V gene encodes CDR1 MNHNS and CDR2 SASEGT.

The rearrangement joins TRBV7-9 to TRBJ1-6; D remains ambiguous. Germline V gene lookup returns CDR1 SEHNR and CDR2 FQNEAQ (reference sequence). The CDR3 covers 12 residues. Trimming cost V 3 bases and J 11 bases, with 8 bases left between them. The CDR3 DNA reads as TGTGCCAGCAGCTTTCCCAATCCACCCCTCCACTTT. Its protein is CASSFPNPPLHF.

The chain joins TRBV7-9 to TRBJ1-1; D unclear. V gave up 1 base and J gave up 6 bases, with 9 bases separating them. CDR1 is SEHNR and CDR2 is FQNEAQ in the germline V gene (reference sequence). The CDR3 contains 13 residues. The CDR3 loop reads CASSLGGGAEAFF. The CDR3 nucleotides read TGTGCCAGCAGCTTAGGCGGAGGAGCTGAAGCTTTCTTT.

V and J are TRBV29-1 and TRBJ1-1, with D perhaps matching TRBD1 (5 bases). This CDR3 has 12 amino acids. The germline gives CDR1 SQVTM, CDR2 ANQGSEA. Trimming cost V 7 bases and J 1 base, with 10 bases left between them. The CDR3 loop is CSAAGQNTEAFF. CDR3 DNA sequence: TGCAGCGCAGCAGGACAGAACACTGAAGCTTTCTTT.

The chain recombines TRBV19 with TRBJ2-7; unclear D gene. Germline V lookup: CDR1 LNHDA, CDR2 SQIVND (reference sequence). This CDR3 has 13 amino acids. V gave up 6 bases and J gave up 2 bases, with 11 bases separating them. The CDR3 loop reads CASSYTAAYEQYF. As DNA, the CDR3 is TGTGCCAGTAGCTACACAGCTGCCTACGAGCAGTACTTC.

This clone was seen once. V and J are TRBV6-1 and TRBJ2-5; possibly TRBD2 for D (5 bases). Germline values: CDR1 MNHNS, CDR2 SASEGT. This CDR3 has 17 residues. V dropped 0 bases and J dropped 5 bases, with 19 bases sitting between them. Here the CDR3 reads CASSEAYGEGLAETQYF. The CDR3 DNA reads TGTGCCAGCAGTGAAGCGTATGGCGAGGGCTTAGCGGAGACCCAGTACTTC.